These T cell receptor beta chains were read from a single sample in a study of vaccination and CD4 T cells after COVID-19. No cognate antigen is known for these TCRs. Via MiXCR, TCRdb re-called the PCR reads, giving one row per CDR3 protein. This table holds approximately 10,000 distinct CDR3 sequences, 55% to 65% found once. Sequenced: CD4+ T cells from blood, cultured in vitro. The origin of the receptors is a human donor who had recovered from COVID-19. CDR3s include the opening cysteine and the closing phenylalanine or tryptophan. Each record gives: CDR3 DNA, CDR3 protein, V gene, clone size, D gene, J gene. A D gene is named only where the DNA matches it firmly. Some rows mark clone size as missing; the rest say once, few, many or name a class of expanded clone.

TGTGCCAGCGCGACAGGGTTACTGACTGAAGCTTTCTTT	CASATGLLTEAFF	TRBV25-1	few	TRBD1	TRBJ1-1
TGCAGTGCTAGAGGACAGTTGCCTAGCACAGATACGCAGTATTTT	CSARGQLPSTDTQYF	TRBV20-1	NA	NA	TRBJ2-3
TGCAGTGCTATTGGTACGGCAGTCCTGAACACTGAAGCTTTCTTT	CSAIGTAVLNTEAFF	TRBV20-1	NA	NA	TRBJ1-1
TGTGCCAGTAGTATCGCCGCCGCAGCGTCAAACATTCAGTACTTC	CASSIAAAASNIQYF	TRBV19	NA	NA	TRBJ2-4
TGTGCCAGCAGGGGACAGTCTTCCTACGAGCAGTACTTC	CASRGQSSYEQYF	TRBV28	few	TRBD1	TRBJ2-7
TGTGCCAGTACTTTCCAGGGGGGCGATAGCAATCAGCCCCAGCATTTT	CASTFQGGDSNQPQHF	TRBV19	NA	TRBD1	TRBJ1-5
TGTGCCAGCAGTGCGGCCTCCTTCCCTCAATCACCCCTCCACTTT	CASSAASFPQSPLHF	TRBV6-1	few	NA	TRBJ1-6
TGTGCCAGCAGTTACTCGAAAGCGTCCACAGATACGCAGTATTTT	CASSYSKASTDTQYF	TRBV6-5	NA	NA	TRBJ2-3
TGTGCTAGCAGTGGCCTGGACAGGGGAATCTACGAGCAGTACTTC	CASSGLDRGIYEQYF	TRBV6-2/TRBV6-3	NA	TRBD1	TRBJ2-7
TGTGCCAGCAGCTTGGGACAGGGGGCGCCTCGGGGTGAGACCCAGTACTTC	CASSLGQGAPRGETQYF	TRBV5-8	NA	TRBD1	TRBJ2-5
TGTGCCAGCAACCCCCGAGGGACAGGGTTTAACGAGCAGTACTTC	CASNPRGTGFNEQYF	TRBV7-9	NA	TRBD1	TRBJ2-7
TGTGCCACCAGCAGCCCCGAGAGGGGGACCTGGCAGTTCTTC	CATSSPERGTWQFF	TRBV15	NA	NA	TRBJ2-1
TGCAGCGTTGAGTGGCAGTTTAGCACAGATACGCAGTATTTT	CSVEWQFSTDTQYF	TRBV29-1	NA	NA	TRBJ2-3
TGCAGCGCCGCCCCTCTAGCGGTCCAGCGGGGTGAGCAGTTCTTC	CSAAPLAVQRGEQFF	TRBV20-1	few	TRBD2	TRBJ2-1
TGTGCCTGGAGTCTAGCGGGAGTGAGTACGCAGTATTTT	CAWSLAGVSTQYF	TRBV30	NA	TRBD2	TRBJ2-3
TGCAGTGTGACTAGCGGGAAATACAATGAGCAGTTCTTC	CSVTSGKYNEQFF	TRBV20-1	NA	TRBD2	TRBJ2-1
TGTGCCAGCAGCTTAGCGTTAACGACCTACGAGCAGTACTTC	CASSLALTTYEQYF	TRBV7-9	NA	NA	TRBJ2-7
TGTGCCACCAGCAGACTCCCCCCCCAAGAGACCCAGTACTTC	CATSRLPPQETQYF	TRBV15	NA	NA	TRBJ2-5
TGTGCCAGCAGCTTTAGGAGGGAAAACACCATATATTTT	CASSFRRENTIYF	TRBV7-2	NA	NA	TRBJ1-3
TGCAGTGCTAGCCCGCCCATTCAGCCCGTCATTCAGTACTTC	CSASPPIQPVIQYF	TRBV20-1	few	NA	TRBJ2-4
TGCAGTGCCCTTACTAGCGGTCGTTTTGATGAGCAGTTCTTC	CSALTSGRFDEQFF	TRBV20-1	NA	TRBD2	TRBJ2-1
TGTGCCAGCAGTTATTACAGGGGGGGGAATCAGCCCCAGCATTTT	CASSYYRGGNQPQHF	TRBV28	NA	TRBD1	TRBJ1-5
TGTGCCAGCAGCCCCGGGACTAGCGGGACTCAAGAGACCCAGTACTTC	CASSPGTSGTQETQYF	TRBV11-1	once	TRBD2	TRBJ2-5
TGTGCCAGCAGTTACGGTGCTTCACCCCTCCACTTT	CASSYGASPLHF	TRBV6-5	few	NA	TRBJ1-6
TGTGCCAGCAGCTTATTGGGGGCAGCGTCCAATCAGCCCCAGCATTTT	CASSLLGAASNQPQHF	TRBV7-8	few	NA	TRBJ1-5
TGTGCCAGCAGTGAAGGGACCGCAATAGGGGAGCAGTACTTC	CASSEGTAIGEQYF	TRBV6-1	NA	NA	TRBJ2-7
TGCAGTGCTAGGGTACTAGACACCGGGGAGCTGTTTTTT	CSARVLDTGELFF	TRBV20-1	NA	NA	TRBJ2-2
TGCGCCAGCACCGGGACAGGGGGTAGGGAGACCCAGTACTTC	CASTGTGGRETQYF	TRBV5-1	NA	TRBD1	TRBJ2-5
TGTGCCAGCACACGTGGGTTATACGACGGTCAGCCCCAGCATTTT	CASTRGLYDGQPQHF	TRBV7-2	NA	NA	TRBJ1-5
TGTGCCAGCAGAGGGACATCGCAAAATCAGCCCCAGCATTTT	CASRGTSQNQPQHF	TRBV28	NA	NA	TRBJ1-5
TGTGCCATCAGGGCCCTTACGGGGAATTCACCCCTCCACTTT	CAIRALTGNSPLHF	TRBV6-1	NA	NA	TRBJ1-6
TGCAGTGCCGGGACTAGCGCCTACAATGAGCAGTTCTTC	CSAGTSAYNEQFF	TRBV20-1	few	TRBD2	TRBJ2-1
TGTGCCAGCAGCTTTGGTCCGGGACAGGGCTATGGCTACACCTTC	CASSFGPGQGYGYTF	TRBV5-6	NA	TRBD1	TRBJ1-2
TGTGCCACCAGTGATCCGGGGACACCATACAATGAGCAGTTCTTC	CATSDPGTPYNEQFF	TRBV24-1	once	NA	TRBJ2-1
TGTGCCAGCAGTTTATCGTGGGCAGATACGCAGTATTTT	CASSLSWADTQYF	TRBV27	NA	NA	TRBJ2-3